Described below is a single T cell receptor beta chain sequence and its context. This entry is derived from a study of T cells in Graves' hyperthyroidism and ophthalmopathy. Across the whole study: It was at initial diagnosis, before any treatment, that peripheral blood was collected.

Diagnostic decisions used clinical symptoms, serum thyroxine and TRAb, thyroid ultrasound and orbital computed tomography. Around 10 ml fresh peripheral blood yielded the PBMCs. The CDR3 covers 16 residues. The V end lost 1 base, the J end lost 4 bases, and 14 bases lay between the germline ends. Germline assignment: CDR1 DFQATT and CDR2 SNEGSKA (reference sequence). From RNA transcripts, TCR beta CDR3 regions were amplified. The primer set for the first-round RT-PCR of the TCR CDR3 was HTBI. MiXCR, applied by TCRdb to the multiplex PCR reads, yields one record per CDR3 protein. The repertoire holds around 620,000 distinct CDR3 sequences, with about a sixth as singletons.

The clonotype comes from a woman aged 25-40 years with Graves' hyperthyroidism. The rearrangement joins TRBV20-1 to TRBJ2-6; D could derive from TRBD1 or TRBD2 (5 bases each). The sequenced sample was blood. In nucleotides, the CDR3 is TGCAGTGCTAGAGTCGGGACGTCGGGAGGGGCCAACGTCCTGACTTTC. Protein product: CSARVGTSGGANVLTF.